A single sample is the source of the 10 T cell receptor beta chains below, sequenced in a study of OX40 agonist ivuxolimab in advanced cancers. Clones were sequenced by immunoSEQ multiplex PCR, and TCRdb holds only the in-frame ones, with some missing. The sample yields roughly 87,000 clones, approximately 91% seen once. The sequencing used CD4+ or CD8+ T cells sorted from blood, collected in a trial of the OX40 agonist ivuxolimab. These receptors came from an adult with an advanced solid tumor such as melanoma, head and neck, liver or kidney cancer.

The gene calls are TRBV18 and TRBJ2-3, with 11 bases lining up with TRBD1. The junction had 4 bases not matched to a gene; V was cut back by 0 bases and J by 8 bases. This CDR3 is 15 amino acids long. Germline values: CDR1 KGHSH, CDR2 LQKENI. The CDR3 DNA is TGTGCCAGCTCACCACCCACGGGACAGGGGGGTACGCAGTATTTT. As protein: CASSPPTGQGGTQYF.

The V gene is TRBV7-3, the J gene TRBJ2-2, with D perhaps TRBD1 or TRBD2 (5 bases each). The CDR3 totals 14 residues. Trimming removed 5 bases at V and 2 bases at J, with 9 bases between. Germline CDR1 is SGHTA and CDR2 is FQGTGA. DNA for the CDR3: TGTGCCAGCAGCGAGGGACCTAACACCGGGGAGCTGTTTTTT. It specifies CASSEGPNTGELFF.

This rearrangement joins TRBV6-1 to TRBJ2-1, with 11 positions matching TRBD1. CDR3 length: 15 residues. The V segment lost 6 bases and the J segment 7 bases; nucleotides outside the gene matches: 8. Germline CDR1 is MNHNS and CDR2 is SASEGT. The CDR3 sequence is CASRPGQGGRNEQFF. CDR3 nucleotides: TGTGCCAGCAGGCCGGGACAGGGGGGACGGAATGAGCAGTTCTTC.

J is TRBJ1-1 and V is TRBV18, with TRBD1 identical over 7 bases. Germline-derived CDR1 and CDR2 are KGHSH and LQKENI. The CDR3 is 15 residues long. V was pared by 2 bases and J by 1 base, with 4 bases of the junction left unmatched. CDR3 nucleotide sequence: TGTGCCAGCTCACCAAGACAGGGTTCGAACACTGAAGCTTTCTTT. Translation: CASSPRQGSNTEAFF.

The chain carries TRBV11-2 and TRBJ2-7; D is perhaps TRBD2 (6 bases). The germline CDR1 and CDR2 sequences are SGHAT and FQNNGV. V lost 3 bases, J lost 0 bases, and 12 bases lay in between. The length of the CDR3 is 15 residues. CDR3 sequence reads: CASSFSAGHSYEQYF. The DNA of the CDR3 is TGTGCCAGCAGCTTTTCAGCGGGTCACTCCTACGAGCAGTACTTC.

The chain is built from TRBV19 and TRBJ2-2; the D gene is possibly TRBD2 (6 bases). Trimming stripped 3 bases from V and 4 bases from J, with 12 bases between. The CDR3 covers 15 residues. From germline, CDR1 is LNHDA and CDR2 SQIVND (reference sequence). Here the CDR3 DNA reads TGTGCCAGTAGTATCAACGCGGGACGCACCGGGGAGCTGTTTTTT. Its translation: CASSINAGRTGELFF. The variable domain in full, with the rest retrieved from reference TRBV19 and TRBJ2-2, is DGGITQSPKYLFRKEGQNVTLSCEQNLNHDAMYWYRQDPGQGLRLIYYSQIVNDFQKGDIAEGYSVSREKKESFPLTVTSAQKNPTAFYLCASSINAGRTGELFFGEGSRLTVL.

The chain joins TRBV27 to TRBJ2-5, with 8 bases matching TRBD1. Germline CDR1 MNHEY, CDR2 SMNVEV (reference sequence). The junction had 10 bases not matched to a gene; V was cut back by 5 bases and J by 5 bases. The CDR3 is 15 amino acids. The CDR3 reads CASSTTGTGLETQYF. The CDR3 region has the DNA TGTGCCAGCAGTACCACCGGGACAGGCCTTGAGACCCAGTACTTC.

The gene calls are TRBV19 and TRBJ2-5; possibly TRBD1 for D (5 bases). Germline-derived CDR1 and CDR2 are LNHDA and SQIVND (reference sequence). The CDR3 loop spans 16 amino acids. Trimming pared 9 bases from V and 7 bases from J, leaving 27 bases between. CDR3 in DNA: TGTGCCAGAAACCGGACAAGAGACAGCCAGTCTGGGACCCAGTACTTC. Residues: CARNRTRDSQSGTQYF.

This rearrangement joins TRBV20-1 to TRBJ2-5; D is undetermined. Trimming left V 3 bases short and J 1 base short, with 3 bases between. Germline loops: CDR1 DFQATT, CDR2 SNEGSKA (reference sequence). CDR3 length: 11 residues. Written as DNA, the CDR3 is TGCAGTGCTAGCTCCCAAGAGACCCAGTACTTC. Amino acid sequence: CSASSQETQYF.

This sequence joins TRBV5-1 and TRBJ2-2, with D unresolved. Germline V gene sequence: CDR1 SGHRS, CDR2 YFSETQ. There are 15 residues in the CDR3. V was pared by 0 bases and J by 0 bases, with 6 bases between. In nucleotides, the CDR3 is TGCGCCAGCAGCTTGGACACCCCGAACACCGGGGAGCTGTTTTTT. Encoded protein: CASSLDTPNTGELFF.